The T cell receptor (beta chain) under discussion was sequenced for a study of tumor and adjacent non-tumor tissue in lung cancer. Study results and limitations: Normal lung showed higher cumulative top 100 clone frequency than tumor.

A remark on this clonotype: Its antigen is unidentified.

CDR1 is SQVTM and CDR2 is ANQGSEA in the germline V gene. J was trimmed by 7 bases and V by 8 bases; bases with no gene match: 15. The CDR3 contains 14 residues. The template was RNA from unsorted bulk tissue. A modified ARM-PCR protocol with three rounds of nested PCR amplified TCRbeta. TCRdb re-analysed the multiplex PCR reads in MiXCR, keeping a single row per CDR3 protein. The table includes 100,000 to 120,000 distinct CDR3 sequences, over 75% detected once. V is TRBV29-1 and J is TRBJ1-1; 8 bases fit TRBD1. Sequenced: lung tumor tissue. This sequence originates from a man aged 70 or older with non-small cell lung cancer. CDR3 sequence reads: CSLFGQGTRIEAFF. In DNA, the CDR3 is TGCAGCCTCTTCGGACAGGGAACTAGAATTGAAGCTTTCTTT.